The rows below give T cell receptor beta chains drawn from one sample of a study of early T cells in non-severe SARS-CoV-2 infection. TCRdb ran MiXCR on the 5' RACE reads and lists one entry per CDR3 protein. The repertoire holds roughly 45,000 distinct CDR3 sequences, with around a tenth as singletons. The sample taken for sequencing was whole blood. These TCRs come from an adult who was a healthcare worker with PCR-confirmed SARS-CoV-2 infection or an uninfected control (not recorded which). CDR3s include the opening cysteine and the closing phenylalanine or tryptophan. A D gene is named only where the DNA matches it firmly. Size values are once, few and many counts, or a class for expanded clones, and some rows have none.

abundance: .
len: 10
j_gene: TRBJ2-7
d_gene: .
v_gene: TRBV2
CDR3nt: TGTGCCAGCAGTGTTTACGAGCAGTACTTC
CDR3aa: CASSVYEQYF

abundance: many
len: 14
j_gene: TRBJ2-7
d_gene: TRBD1
v_gene: TRBV7-2
CDR3nt: TGTGCCAGCAGCTTAGTACAGGGGGCGCTGGATCAGTACTTC
CDR3aa: CASSLVQGALDQYF

abundance: many
len: 15
j_gene: TRBJ2-5
d_gene: .
v_gene: TRBV7-2
CDR3nt: TGTGCCAGCAGCTTAGTGGTTGGGGAGCAAGAGACCCAGTACTTC
CDR3aa: CASSLVVGEQETQYF

abundance: few
len: 14
j_gene: TRBJ2-1
d_gene: TRBD2
v_gene: TRBV2
CDR3nt: TGTGCCAGCAGGGGCCTAGCGGACTACAATGAGCAGTTCTTC
CDR3aa: CASRGLADYNEQFF

abundance: few
len: 14
j_gene: TRBJ2-5
d_gene: .
v_gene: TRBV6-2/TRBV6-3
CDR3nt: TGTGCCAGCAGTCTCCAATTCAGGAAAGAGACCCAGTACTTC
CDR3aa: CASSLQFRKETQYF

abundance: .
len: 13
j_gene: TRBJ2-5
d_gene: .
v_gene: TRBV2
CDR3nt: TGTGCCAGCAGTTGGATTTCGCGAGAGACCCAGTACTTC
CDR3aa: CASSWISRETQYF

abundance: .
len: 17
j_gene: TRBJ2-6
d_gene: .
v_gene: TRBV4-3
CDR3nt: TGCGCCAGCAGCCAAGACAGTTCTAGCTCTGGGGCCAACGTCCTGACTTTC
CDR3aa: CASSQDSSSSGANVLTF

abundance: many
len: 17
j_gene: TRBJ2-1
d_gene: TRBD2
v_gene: TRBV20-1
CDR3nt: TGCAGTGCTAGAGATCTCTTTTCTAGCGGGAGGGTGGGTGAGCAGTTCTTC
CDR3aa: CSARDLFSSGRVGEQFF

abundance: few
len: 14
j_gene: TRBJ2-7
d_gene: .
v_gene: TRBV27
CDR3nt: TGTGCCAGCAGTTTGAGTCAGGGTTTCTACGAGCAGTACTTC
CDR3aa: CASSLSQGFYEQYF

abundance: few
len: 15
j_gene: TRBJ2-2
d_gene: .
v_gene: TRBV7-2
CDR3nt: TGTGCCAGCAGCTTAGAGGGATTTAACACCGGGGAGCTGTTTTTT
CDR3aa: CASSLEGFNTGELFF

abundance: few
len: 14
j_gene: TRBJ1-1
d_gene: .
v_gene: TRBV28
CDR3nt: TGTGCCAGCAGTCCCCTCCCGGTGAACACTGAAGCTTTCTTT
CDR3aa: CASSPLPVNTEAFF

abundance: .
len: 15
j_gene: TRBJ1-4
d_gene: .
v_gene: TRBV12-3/TRBV12-4
CDR3nt: TGTGCCAGCAGTTTACGAAACAGGGTTGGAGAAAAACTGTTTTTT
CDR3aa: CASSLRNRVGEKLFF

abundance: .
len: 13
j_gene: TRBJ2-5
d_gene: .
v_gene: TRBV7-3
CDR3nt: TGTGCCAGCAGCTTTTCCCACCAAGAGACCCAGTACTTC
CDR3aa: CASSFSHQETQYF

abundance: many
len: 17
j_gene: TRBJ2-1
d_gene: TRBD2
v_gene: TRBV7-3
CDR3nt: TGTGCCAGCAGCCCGCTCCCTATAGCGGGGGGTTACAATGAGCAGTTCTTC
CDR3aa: CASSPLPIAGGYNEQFF

abundance: few
len: 15
j_gene: TRBJ2-2
d_gene: .
v_gene: TRBV11-2
CDR3nt: TGTGCCAGCAGGTCGCAGCTGGGGAACACCGGGGAGCTGTTTTTT
CDR3aa: CASRSQLGNTGELFF

abundance: many
len: 15
j_gene: TRBJ1-1
d_gene: .
v_gene: TRBV28
CDR3nt: TGTGCCAGCAGTTTAAGATCGGGTATGGACACTGAAGCTTTCTTT
CDR3aa: CASSLRSGMDTEAFF

abundance: many
len: 15
j_gene: TRBJ1-5
d_gene: .
v_gene: TRBV20-1
CDR3nt: TGCAGTGCTTCCCCGTCCTTCGGGAGCAATCAGCCCCAGCATTTT
CDR3aa: CSASPSFGSNQPQHF

abundance: many
len: 16
j_gene: TRBJ2-7
d_gene: .
v_gene: TRBV10-2
CDR3nt: TGCGCCAGCACCCCCCTTAGACAAAGAATAACCTACGAGCAGTACTTC
CDR3aa: CASTPLRQRITYEQYF

abundance: many
len: 18
j_gene: TRBJ2-1
d_gene: TRBD2
v_gene: TRBV4-1
CDR3nt: TGCGCCAGCAGCCACCCGGGACTAGCGGGGGAAACCTACAATGAGCAGTTCTTC
CDR3aa: CASSHPGLAGETYNEQFF